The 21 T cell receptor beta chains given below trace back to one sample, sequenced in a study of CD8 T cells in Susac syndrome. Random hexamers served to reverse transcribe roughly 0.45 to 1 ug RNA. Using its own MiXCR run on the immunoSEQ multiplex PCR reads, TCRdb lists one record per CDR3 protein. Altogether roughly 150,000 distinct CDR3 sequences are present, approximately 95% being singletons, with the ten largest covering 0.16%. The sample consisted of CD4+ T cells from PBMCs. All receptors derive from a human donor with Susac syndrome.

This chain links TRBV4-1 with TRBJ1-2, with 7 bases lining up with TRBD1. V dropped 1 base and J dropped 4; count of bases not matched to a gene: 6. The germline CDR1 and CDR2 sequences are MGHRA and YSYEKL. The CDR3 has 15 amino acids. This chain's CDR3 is CASSQVPGGIYGYTF. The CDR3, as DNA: TGCGCCAGCAGCCAAGTACCAGGGGGAATCTATGGCTACACCTTC.

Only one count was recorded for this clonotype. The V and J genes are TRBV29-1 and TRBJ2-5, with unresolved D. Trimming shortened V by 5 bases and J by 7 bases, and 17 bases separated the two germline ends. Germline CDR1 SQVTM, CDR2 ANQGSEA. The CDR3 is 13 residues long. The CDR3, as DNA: TGCAGCGTTAAACTTTTGATCTTAGGGACCCAGTACTTC. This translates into CSVKLLILGTQYF.

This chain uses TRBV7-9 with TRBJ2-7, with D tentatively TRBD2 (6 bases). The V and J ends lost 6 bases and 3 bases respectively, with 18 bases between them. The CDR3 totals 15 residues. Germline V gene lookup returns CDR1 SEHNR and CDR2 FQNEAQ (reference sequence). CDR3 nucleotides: TGTGCCAGCAGTCCCGGATTTGGCGGGGACTACGAGCAGTACTTC. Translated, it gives CASSPGFGGDYEQYF.

CDR3 sequence reads: CASSLARSEQYF. As DNA, the CDR3 is TGTGCCAGCAGCTTAGCGCGGAGCGAGCAGTACTTC. V usage is TRBV7-2 and J usage is TRBJ2-7, with D unresolved. Germline values: CDR1 SGHTA, CDR2 FQGNSA. The CDR3 extends over 12 amino acids. Deletions cut 0 bases from V and 6 bases from J, with 6 bases between.

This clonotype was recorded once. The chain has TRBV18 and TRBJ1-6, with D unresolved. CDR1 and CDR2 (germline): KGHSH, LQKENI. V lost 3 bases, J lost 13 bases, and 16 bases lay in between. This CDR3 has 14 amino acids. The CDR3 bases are TGTGCCAGCTCACCCCCTGGGCCGTTTGGGCCCCTCCACTTT. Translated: CASSPPGPFGPLHF.

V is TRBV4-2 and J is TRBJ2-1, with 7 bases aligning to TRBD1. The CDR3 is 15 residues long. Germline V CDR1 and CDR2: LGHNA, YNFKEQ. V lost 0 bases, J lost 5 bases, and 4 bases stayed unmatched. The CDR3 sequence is CASSQEARGHNEQFF. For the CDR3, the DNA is TGTGCCAGCAGCCAAGAGGCGAGGGGGCACAATGAGCAGTTCTTC.

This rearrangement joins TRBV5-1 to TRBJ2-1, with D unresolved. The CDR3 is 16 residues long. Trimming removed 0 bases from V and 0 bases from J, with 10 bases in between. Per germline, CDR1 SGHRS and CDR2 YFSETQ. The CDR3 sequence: CASSLVLGSSYNEQFF. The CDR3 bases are TGCGCCAGCAGCTTGGTGCTCGGCAGCTCCTACAATGAGCAGTTCTTC. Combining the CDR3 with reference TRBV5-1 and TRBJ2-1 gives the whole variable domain KAGVTQTPRYLIKTRGQQVTLSCSPISGHRSVSWYQQTPGQGLQFLFEYFSETQRNKGNFPGRFSGRQFSNSRSEMNVSTLELGDSALYLCASSLVLGSSYNEQFFGPGTRLTVL.

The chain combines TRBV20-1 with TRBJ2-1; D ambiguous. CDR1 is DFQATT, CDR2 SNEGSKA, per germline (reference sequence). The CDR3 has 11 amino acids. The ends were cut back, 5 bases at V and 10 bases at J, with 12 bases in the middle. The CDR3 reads CSAARTGEQFF. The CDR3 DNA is TGCAGTGCTGCCCGTACCGGGGAGCAGTTCTTC.

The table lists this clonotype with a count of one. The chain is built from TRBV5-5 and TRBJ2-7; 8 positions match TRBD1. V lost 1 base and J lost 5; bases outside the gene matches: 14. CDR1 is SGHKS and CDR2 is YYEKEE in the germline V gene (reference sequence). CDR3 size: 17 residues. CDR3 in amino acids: CASSLFYGSGGGHEQYF. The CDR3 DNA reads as TGTGCCAGCAGCTTGTTCTACGGGTCAGGGGGCGGCCACGAGCAGTACTTC.

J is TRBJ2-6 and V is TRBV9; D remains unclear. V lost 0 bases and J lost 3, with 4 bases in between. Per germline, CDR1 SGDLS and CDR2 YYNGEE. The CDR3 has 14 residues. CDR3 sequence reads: CASSVVVGANVLTF. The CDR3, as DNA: TGTGCCAGCAGCGTAGTAGTTGGGGCCAACGTCCTGACTTTC. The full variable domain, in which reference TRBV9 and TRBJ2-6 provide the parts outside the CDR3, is DSGVTQTPKHLITATGQRVTLRCSPRSGDLSVYWYQQSLDQGLQFLIQYYNGEERAKGNILERFSAQQFPDLHSELNLSSLELGDSALYFCASSVVVGANVLTFGAGSRLTVL.

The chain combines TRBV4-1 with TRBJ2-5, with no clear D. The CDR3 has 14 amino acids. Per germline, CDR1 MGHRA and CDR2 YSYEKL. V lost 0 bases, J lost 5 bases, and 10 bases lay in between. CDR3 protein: CASSQDSALETQYF. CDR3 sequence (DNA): TGCGCCAGCAGCCAAGATTCCGCCTTGGAGACCCAGTACTTC.

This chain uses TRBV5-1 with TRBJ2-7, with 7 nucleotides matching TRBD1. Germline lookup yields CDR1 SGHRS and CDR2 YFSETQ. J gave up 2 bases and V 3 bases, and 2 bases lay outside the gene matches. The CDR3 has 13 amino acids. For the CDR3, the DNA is TGCGCCAGCAGCTCGGGACAGACCTACGAGCAGTACTTC. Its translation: CASSSGQTYEQYF.

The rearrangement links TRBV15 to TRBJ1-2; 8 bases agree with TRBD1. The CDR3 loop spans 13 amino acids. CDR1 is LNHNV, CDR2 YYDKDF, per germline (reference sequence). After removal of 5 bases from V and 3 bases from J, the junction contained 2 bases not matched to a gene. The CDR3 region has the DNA TGTGCCACCAGCGAACAGGGGGACTATGGCTACACCTTC. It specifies CATSEQGDYGYTF.

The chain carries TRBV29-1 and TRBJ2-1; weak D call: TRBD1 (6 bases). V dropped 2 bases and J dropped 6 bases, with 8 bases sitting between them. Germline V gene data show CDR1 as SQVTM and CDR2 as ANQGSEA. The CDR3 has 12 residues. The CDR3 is CSVERGSNEQFF. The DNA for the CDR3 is TGCAGCGTTGAAAGGGGGAGCAATGAGCAGTTCTTC.

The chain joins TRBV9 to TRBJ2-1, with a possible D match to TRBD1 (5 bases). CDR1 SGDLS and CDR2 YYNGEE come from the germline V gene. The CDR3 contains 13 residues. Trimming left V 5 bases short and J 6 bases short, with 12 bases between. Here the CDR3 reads CASSLTASNEQFF. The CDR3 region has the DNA TGTGCCAGCAGTTTGACAGCAAGCAATGAGCAGTTCTTC.

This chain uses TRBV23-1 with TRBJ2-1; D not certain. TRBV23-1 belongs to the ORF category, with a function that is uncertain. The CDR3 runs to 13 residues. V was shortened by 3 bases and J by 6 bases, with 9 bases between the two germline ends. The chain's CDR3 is CASSHRRRNEQFF. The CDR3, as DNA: TGCGCCAGCAGTCACCGAAGACGCAATGAGCAGTTCTTC.

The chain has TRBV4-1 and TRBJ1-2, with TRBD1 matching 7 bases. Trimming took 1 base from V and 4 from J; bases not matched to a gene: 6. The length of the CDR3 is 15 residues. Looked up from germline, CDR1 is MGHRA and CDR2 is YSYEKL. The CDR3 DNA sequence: TGCGCCAGCAGCCAAGCCACAGGGGCTGTCTATGGCTACACCTTC. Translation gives CASSQATGAVYGYTF.

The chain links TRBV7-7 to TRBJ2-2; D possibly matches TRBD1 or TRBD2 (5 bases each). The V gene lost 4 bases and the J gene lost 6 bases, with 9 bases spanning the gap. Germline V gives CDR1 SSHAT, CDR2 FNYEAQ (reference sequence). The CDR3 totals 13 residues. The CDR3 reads CASSSGPSGELFF. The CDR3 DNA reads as TGTGCCAGCAGCTCGGGGCCCTCCGGGGAGCTGTTTTTT.

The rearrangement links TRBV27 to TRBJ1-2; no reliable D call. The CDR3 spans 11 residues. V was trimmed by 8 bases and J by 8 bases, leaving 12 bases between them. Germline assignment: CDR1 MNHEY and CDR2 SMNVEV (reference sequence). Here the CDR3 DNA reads TGTGCCAGCGGCACTTGGGCCGGCTACACCTTC. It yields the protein CASGTWAGYTF.

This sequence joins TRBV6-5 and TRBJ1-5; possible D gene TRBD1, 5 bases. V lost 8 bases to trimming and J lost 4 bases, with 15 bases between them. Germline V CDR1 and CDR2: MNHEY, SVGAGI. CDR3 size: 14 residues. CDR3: CASSRGDGNQPQHF. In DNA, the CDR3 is TGTGCCAGCTCCCGAGGGGACGGAAATCAGCCCCAGCATTTT.

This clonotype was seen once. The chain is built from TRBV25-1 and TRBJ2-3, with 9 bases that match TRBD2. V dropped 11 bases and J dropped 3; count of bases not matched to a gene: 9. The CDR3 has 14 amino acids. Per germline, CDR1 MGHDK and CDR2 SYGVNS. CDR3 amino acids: CASRGGVGTDTQYF. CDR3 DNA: TGTGCCTCTCGCGGGGGGGTCGGTACAGATACGCAGTATTTT.